Listed below are T cell receptor beta chains from one sample, sequenced in a study of blood T cell repertoires in COVID-19. TCRdb keeps only in-frame clones here, not all; method: immunoSEQ multiplex PCR. The repertoire holds a few hundred thousand clones, with around 88% as singletons. Material for sequencing was peripheral blood. These receptors all stem from a woman aged 45-65 years with COVID-19, enrolled during active disease. The CDR3 runs from the conserved cysteine through the conserved F or W. D genes are given only for firm matches. Clone size is shown for a subset of rows, as once, few, many or a class of expanded clone.

d_call	v_call	clone_size	j_call	cdr3_aa	cdr3_nt
NA	TRBV5-5	NA	TRBJ1-2	CASSFRVDFGGYTF	TGTGCCAGCAGCTTTCGAGTAGACTTCGGTGGCTACACCTTC
NA	TRBV3-1/TRBV3-2	NA	TRBJ1-2	CASSQETGSSYGYTF	TGTGCCAGCAGCCAAGAAACAGGATCCTCCTATGGCTACACCTTC
NA	TRBV2	NA	TRBJ1-6	CASSEEARGYSPLHF	TGTGCCAGCAGTGAAGAGGCCAGGGGATATTCACCCCTCCACTTT
NA	TRBV21-1	NA	TRBJ1-1	CASRSSEAFF	TGTGCCAGCCGTAGTTCTGAAGCTTTCTTT
NA	TRBV5-1	NA	TRBJ2-5	CASSLNVVETQYF	TGCGCCAGCAGCTTGAACGTAGTGGAGACCCAGTACTTC
NA	TRBV24-1	NA	TRBJ2-7	CATSGQGIHEQYF	TGTGCCACATCCGGCCAGGGAATCCACGAGCAGTACTTC
NA	TRBV5-1	NA	TRBJ2-2	CASSFPLRGAGQTGELFF	TGCGCCAGCAGCTTTCCCCTTAGGGGTGCGGGGCAAACCGGGGAGCTGTTTTTT
TRBD1	TRBV2	NA	TRBJ1-4	CASGGFGTVDEKLFF	TGTGCCAGCGGGGGTTTCGGGACAGTTGATGAAAAACTGTTTTTT
NA	TRBV5-6	NA	TRBJ1-2	CASSLDSYTGTIFGGYTF	TGTGCCAGCAGCTTGGACTCTTACACCGGGACAATCTTTGGTGGCTACACCTTC
TRBD1	TRBV25-1	NA	TRBJ1-4	CASSPPSGGNEKLFF	TGTGCCAGCAGTCCCCCCTCAGGGGGGAATGAAAAACTGTTTTTT
NA	TRBV5-6	NA	TRBJ2-7	CASSSGTREQYF	TGTGCCAGCAGTTCCGGGACACGGGAGCAGTACTTC
NA	TRBV12-3/TRBV12-4	NA	TRBJ1-2	CASSLQGHAGYTF	TGTGCCAGCAGTTTACAGGGGCACGCTGGCTACACCTTC
TRBD1	TRBV6-5	NA	TRBJ1-1	CASSYHPDRVNTEAFF	TGTGCCAGCAGTTACCATCCGGACAGGGTGAACACTGAAGCTTTCTTT
NA	TRBV10-3	NA	TRBJ2-3	CAISKVQYTDTQYF	TGTGCCATCAGTAAAGTACAGTACACAGATACGCAGTATTTT
NA	TRBV25-1	NA	TRBJ2-7	CASSGGAGPYEQYF	TGTGCCAGCAGTGGCGGGGCAGGGCCCTACGAGCAGTACTTC
NA	TRBV7-2	NA	TRBJ1-2	CASTLTGIAYGYTF	TGTGCCAGCACCCTAACAGGGATAGCCTATGGCTACACCTTC
NA	TRBV18	NA	TRBJ1-2	CASSPNREIGYTF	TGTGCCAGCTCACCAAACAGGGAGATTGGCTACACCTTC
TRBD1	TRBV11-2	once	TRBJ1-2	CASSLAGQAYGYTF	TGTGCCAGCAGCTTAGCGGGACAGGCCTATGGCTACACCTTC
NA	TRBV11-2	few	TRBJ2-1	CASSLAPPAAHSYNEQFF	TGTGCCAGCAGCTTAGCCCCCCCGGCAGCGCACTCCTACAATGAGCAGTTCTTC
NA	TRBV19	NA	TRBJ1-1	CASSIAQTENTEAFF	TGTGCCAGTAGTATAGCTCAGACAGAGAACACTGAAGCTTTCTTT